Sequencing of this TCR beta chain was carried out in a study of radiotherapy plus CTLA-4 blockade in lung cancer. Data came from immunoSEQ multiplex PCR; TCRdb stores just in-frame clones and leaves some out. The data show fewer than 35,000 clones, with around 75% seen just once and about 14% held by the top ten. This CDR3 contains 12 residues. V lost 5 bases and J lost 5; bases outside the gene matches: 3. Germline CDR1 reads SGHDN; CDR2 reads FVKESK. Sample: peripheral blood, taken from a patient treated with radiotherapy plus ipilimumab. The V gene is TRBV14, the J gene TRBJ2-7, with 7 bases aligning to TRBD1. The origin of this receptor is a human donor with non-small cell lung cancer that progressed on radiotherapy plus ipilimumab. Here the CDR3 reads CASSYDRDEQYF. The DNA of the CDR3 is TGTGCCAGCAGCTACGACAGGGACGAGCAGTACTTC.